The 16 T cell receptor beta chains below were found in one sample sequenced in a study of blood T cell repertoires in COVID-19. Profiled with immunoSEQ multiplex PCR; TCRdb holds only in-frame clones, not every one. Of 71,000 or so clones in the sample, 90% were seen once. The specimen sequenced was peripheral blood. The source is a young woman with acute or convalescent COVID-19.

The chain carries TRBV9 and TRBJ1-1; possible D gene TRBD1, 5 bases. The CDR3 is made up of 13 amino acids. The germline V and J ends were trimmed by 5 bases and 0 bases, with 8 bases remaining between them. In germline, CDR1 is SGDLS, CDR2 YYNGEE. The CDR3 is CASRDNLNTEAFF. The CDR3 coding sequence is TGTGCCAGCAGGGACAACTTGAACACTGAAGCTTTCTTT.

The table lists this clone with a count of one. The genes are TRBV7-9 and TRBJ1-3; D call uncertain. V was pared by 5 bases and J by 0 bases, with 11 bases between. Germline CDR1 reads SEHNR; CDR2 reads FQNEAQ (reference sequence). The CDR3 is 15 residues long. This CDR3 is CASSPLYYSGNTIYF. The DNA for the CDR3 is TGTGCCAGCAGCCCTCTGTACTACTCTGGAAACACCATATATTTT. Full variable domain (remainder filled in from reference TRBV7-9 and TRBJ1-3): DTGVSQNPRHKITKRGQNVTFRCDPISEHNRLYWYRQTLGQGPEFLTYFQNEAQLEKSRLLSDRFSAERPKGSFSTLEIQRTEQGDSAMYLCASSPLYYSGNTIYFGEGSWLTVV.

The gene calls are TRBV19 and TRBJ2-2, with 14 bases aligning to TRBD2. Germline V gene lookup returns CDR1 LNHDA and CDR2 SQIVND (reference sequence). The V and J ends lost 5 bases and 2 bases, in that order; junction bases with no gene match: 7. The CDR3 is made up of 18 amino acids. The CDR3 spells CASSSWTSGRSNTGELFF. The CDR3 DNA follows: TGTGCCAGTAGTTCGTGGACTAGCGGGAGGAGTAACACCGGGGAGCTGTTTTTT.

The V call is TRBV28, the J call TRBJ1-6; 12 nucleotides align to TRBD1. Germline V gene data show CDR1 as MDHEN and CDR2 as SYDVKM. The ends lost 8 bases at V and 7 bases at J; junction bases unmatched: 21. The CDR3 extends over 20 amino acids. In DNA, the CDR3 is TGTGCCAGCCGGAGGAGTTACGGGACAGGGGGCGCGATTGGAAATTCACCCCTCCACTTT. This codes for CASRRSYGTGGAIGNSPLHF. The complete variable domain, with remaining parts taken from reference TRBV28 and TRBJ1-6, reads DVKVTQSSRYLVKRTGEKVFLECVQDMDHENMFWYRQDPGLGLRLIYFSYDVKMKEKGDIPEGYSVSREKKERFSLILESASTNQTSMYLCASRRSYGTGGAIGNSPLHFGNGTRLTVT.

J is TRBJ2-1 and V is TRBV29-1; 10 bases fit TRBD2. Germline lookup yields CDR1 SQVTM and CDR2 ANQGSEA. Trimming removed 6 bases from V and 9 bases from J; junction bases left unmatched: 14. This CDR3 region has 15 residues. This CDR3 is CSVLAERGGLGEQFF. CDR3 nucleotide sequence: TGCAGCGTCCTCGCGGAGCGGGGGGGCCTAGGTGAGCAGTTCTTC.

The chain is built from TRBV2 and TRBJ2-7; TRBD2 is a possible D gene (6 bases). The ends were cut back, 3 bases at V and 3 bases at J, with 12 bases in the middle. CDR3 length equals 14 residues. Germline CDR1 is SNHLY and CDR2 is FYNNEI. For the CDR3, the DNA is TGTGCCAGCAGTGATCACGGGGGAGACTACGAGCAGTACTTC. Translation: CASSDHGGDYEQYF.

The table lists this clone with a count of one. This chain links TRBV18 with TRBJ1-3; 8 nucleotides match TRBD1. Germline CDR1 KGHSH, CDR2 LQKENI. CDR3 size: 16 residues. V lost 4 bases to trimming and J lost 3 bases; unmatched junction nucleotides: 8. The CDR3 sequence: CASSLSGQVYGNTIYF. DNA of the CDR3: TGTGCCAGCTCACTGTCGGGACAGGTATATGGAAACACCATATATTTT.

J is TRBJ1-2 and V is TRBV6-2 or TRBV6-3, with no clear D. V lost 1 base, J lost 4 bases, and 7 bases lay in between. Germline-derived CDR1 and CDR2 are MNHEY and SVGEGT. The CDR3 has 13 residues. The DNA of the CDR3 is TGTGCCAGCAGTTACTTCTCGGGCTATGGCTACACCTTC. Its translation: CASSYFSGYGYTF.

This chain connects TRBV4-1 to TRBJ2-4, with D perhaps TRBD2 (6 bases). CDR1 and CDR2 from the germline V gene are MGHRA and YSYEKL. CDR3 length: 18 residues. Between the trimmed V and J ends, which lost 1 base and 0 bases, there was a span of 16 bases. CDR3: CASSQGPGGHLAKNIQYF. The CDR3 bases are TGCGCCAGCAGCCAAGGGCCCGGAGGGCACCTAGCCAAAAACATTCAGTACTTC.

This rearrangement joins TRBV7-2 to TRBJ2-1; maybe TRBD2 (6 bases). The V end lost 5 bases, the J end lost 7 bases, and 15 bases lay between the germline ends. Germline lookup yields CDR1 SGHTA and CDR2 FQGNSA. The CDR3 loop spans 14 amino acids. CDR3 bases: TGTGCCAGCAGCCTAAATCACGGAGGGAATGAGCAGTTCTTC. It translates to CASSLNHGGNEQFF.

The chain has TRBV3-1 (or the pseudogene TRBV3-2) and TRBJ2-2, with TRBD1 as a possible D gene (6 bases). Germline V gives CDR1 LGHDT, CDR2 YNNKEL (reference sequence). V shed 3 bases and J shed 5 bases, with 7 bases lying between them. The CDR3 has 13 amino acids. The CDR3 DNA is TGTGCCAGCAGCCAGGGGGCTACCGGGGAGCTGTTTTTT. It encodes CASSQGATGELFF.

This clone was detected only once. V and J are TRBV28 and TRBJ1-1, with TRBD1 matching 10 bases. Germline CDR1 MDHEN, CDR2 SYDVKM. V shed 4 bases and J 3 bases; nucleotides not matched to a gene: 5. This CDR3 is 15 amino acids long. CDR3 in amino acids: CASSSIGTGDTEAFF. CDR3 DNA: TGTGCCAGCAGTTCCATCGGGACAGGGGACACTGAAGCTTTCTTT.

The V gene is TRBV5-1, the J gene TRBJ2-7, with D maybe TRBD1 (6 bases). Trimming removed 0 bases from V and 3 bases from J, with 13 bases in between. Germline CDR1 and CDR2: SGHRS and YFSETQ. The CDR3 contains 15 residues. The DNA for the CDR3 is TGCGCCAGCAGCTTGGCGGGACGAGGGGGCTACGAGCAGTACTTC. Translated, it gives CASSLAGRGGYEQYF.

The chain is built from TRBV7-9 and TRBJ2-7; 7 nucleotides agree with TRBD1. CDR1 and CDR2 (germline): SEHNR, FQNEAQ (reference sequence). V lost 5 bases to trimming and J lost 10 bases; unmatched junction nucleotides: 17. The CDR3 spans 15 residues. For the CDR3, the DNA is TGTGCCAGCAGCGACGGGGACAGACTCCTACGAGGTCAGTACTTC. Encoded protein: CASSDGDRLLRGQYF.

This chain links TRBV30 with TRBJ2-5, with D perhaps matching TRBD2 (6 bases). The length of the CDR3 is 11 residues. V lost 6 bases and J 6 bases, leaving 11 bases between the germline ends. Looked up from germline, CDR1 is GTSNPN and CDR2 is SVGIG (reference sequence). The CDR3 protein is CACELAKTQYF. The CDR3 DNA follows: TGTGCCTGCGAACTAGCCAAGACCCAGTACTTC. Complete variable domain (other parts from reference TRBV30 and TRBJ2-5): SQTIHQWPATLVQPVGSPLSLECTVEGTSNPNLYWYRQAAGRGLQLLFYSVGIGQISSEVPQNLSASRPQDRQFILSSKKLLLSDSGFYLCACELAKTQYFGPGTRLLVL.

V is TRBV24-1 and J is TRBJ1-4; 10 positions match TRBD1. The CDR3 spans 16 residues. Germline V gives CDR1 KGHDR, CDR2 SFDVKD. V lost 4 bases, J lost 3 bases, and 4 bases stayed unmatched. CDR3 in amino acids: CATSEPGTGANEKLFF. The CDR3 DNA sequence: TGTGCCACCAGTGAACCCGGGACAGGGGCTAATGAAAAACTGTTTTTT.